The rows below give T cell receptor beta chains drawn from one sample of a study of OX40 agonist ivuxolimab in advanced cancers. Data came from immunoSEQ multiplex PCR; TCRdb stores just in-frame clones and leaves some out. The sample contains about 70,000 clones, 90% to 95% of which appear only once. The material was CD4+ or CD8+ T cells sorted from blood, obtained in a trial of the OX40 agonist ivuxolimab. These receptors originate from an adult with an advanced solid tumor such as melanoma, head and neck, liver or kidney cancer. CDR3s include the opening cysteine and the closing phenylalanine or tryptophan. Fields, in order: D gene, V gene, J gene, clone size, CDR3 protein, CDR3 DNA. A D gene is named only where the DNA matches it firmly. A clone size is listed for some rows: how often the clone was seen (once, few, many), or a class if it is expanded.

D: TRBD1
V: TRBV19
J: TRBJ2-7
size: once
CDR3: CASSTTPGQISYEQYF
DNA: TGTGCCAGTAGTACGACTCCGGGACAGATCTCCTACGAGCAGTACTTC

D: .
V: TRBV6-1
J: TRBJ2-2
size: .
CDR3: CASSAHAGAGELFF
DNA: TGTGCCAGCAGTGCCCACGCGGGCGCCGGGGAGCTGTTTTTT

D: .
V: TRBV6-4
J: TRBJ1-2
size: .
CDR3: CASRMTVTEGYTF
DNA: TGTGCCAGCAGGATGACGGTAACGGAGGGCTACACCTTC

D: .
V: TRBV5-1
J: TRBJ2-6
size: .
CDR3: CASTSGSGANVLTF
DNA: TGCGCCAGCACCTCAGGCTCTGGGGCCAACGTCCTGACTTTC

D: .
V: TRBV2
J: TRBJ1-2
size: once
CDR3: CASSEDPYGYTF
DNA: TGTGCCAGCAGTGAGGATCCCTATGGCTACACCTTC

D: .
V: TRBV10-3
J: TRBJ2-2
size: .
CDR3: CAISGGGTNTGELFF
DNA: TGTGCCATCAGTGGTGGGGGGACGAACACCGGGGAGCTGTTTTTT

D: .
V: TRBV7-9
J: TRBJ1-1
size: .
CDR3: CASSLVAGTEAFF
DNA: TGTGCCAGCAGCTTAGTCGCGGGGACTGAAGCTTTCTTT

D: TRBD2
V: TRBV5-1
J: TRBJ2-7
size: .
CDR3: CASAPGTSGSYEQYF
DNA: TGCGCCAGCGCGCCCGGGACTAGCGGATCCTACGAGCAGTACTTC

D: TRBD2
V: TRBV10-3
J: TRBJ2-7
size: .
CDR3: CAISEVRAGAAYEQYF
DNA: TGTGCCATCAGTGAGGTTCGAGCGGGGGCCGCCTACGAGCAGTACTTC

D: TRBD1
V: TRBV7-2
J: TRBJ1-1
size: .
CDR3: CASSFGIQGANTEAFF
DNA: TGTGCCAGCAGCTTCGGGATCCAGGGGGCGAACACTGAAGCTTTCTTT

D: TRBD1
V: TRBV6-1
J: TRBJ1-4
size: once
CDR3: CASSRTGGNEKLFF
DNA: TGTGCCAGCAGCAGGACAGGGGGTAATGAAAAACTGTTTTTT

D: .
V: TRBV19
J: TRBJ2-7
size: .
CDR3: CATRNTGHEQYF
DNA: TGTGCCACCAGAAATACAGGGCACGAGCAGTACTTC

D: TRBD1
V: TRBV14
J: TRBJ2-7
size: .
CDR3: CASSETGGTYEQYF
DNA: TGTGCCAGCAGCGAGACAGGGGGGACCTACGAGCAGTACTTC

D: .
V: TRBV4-3
J: TRBJ2-3
size: .
CDR3: CASSQDHMRPPRDTQYF
DNA: TGCGCCAGCAGCCAAGATCATATGCGACCTCCTAGGGATACGCAGTATTTT

D: .
V: TRBV11-3
J: TRBJ1-1
size: few
CDR3: CASSPLGGTEAFF
DNA: TGTGCCAGCAGCCCTTTAGGGGGCACTGAAGCTTTCTTT

D: TRBD1
V: TRBV19
J: TRBJ2-7
size: once
CDR3: CASSPGQGLHEQYF
DNA: TGTGCCAGTAGCCCGGGACAGGGCCTCCACGAGCAGTACTTC

D: .
V: TRBV5-6
J: TRBJ1-1
size: once
CDR3: CASSYLTVNEAFF
DNA: TGTGCCAGCAGCTATTTGACAGTGAATGAAGCTTTCTTT

D: .
V: TRBV6-1
J: TRBJ1-4
size: .
CDR3: CASSERPGTGDEKLFF
DNA: TGTGCCAGCAGTGAGAGGCCCGGGACGGGGGACGAAAAACTGTTTTTT

D: .
V: TRBV6-1
J: TRBJ1-1
size: .
CDR3: CASSERFMNTEAFF
DNA: TGTGCCAGCAGTGAACGATTCATGAACACTGAAGCTTTCTTT

D: .
V: TRBV6-1
J: TRBJ2-7
size: .
CDR3: CASRDLSTDEQYF
DNA: TGTGCCAGCAGAGACCTCTCTACCGACGAGCAGTACTTC

D: TRBD1
V: TRBV27
J: TRBJ2-7
size: once
CDR3: CASSLSRTGVYEQYF
DNA: TGTGCCAGCAGTTTATCGAGAACAGGGGTATACGAGCAGTACTTC